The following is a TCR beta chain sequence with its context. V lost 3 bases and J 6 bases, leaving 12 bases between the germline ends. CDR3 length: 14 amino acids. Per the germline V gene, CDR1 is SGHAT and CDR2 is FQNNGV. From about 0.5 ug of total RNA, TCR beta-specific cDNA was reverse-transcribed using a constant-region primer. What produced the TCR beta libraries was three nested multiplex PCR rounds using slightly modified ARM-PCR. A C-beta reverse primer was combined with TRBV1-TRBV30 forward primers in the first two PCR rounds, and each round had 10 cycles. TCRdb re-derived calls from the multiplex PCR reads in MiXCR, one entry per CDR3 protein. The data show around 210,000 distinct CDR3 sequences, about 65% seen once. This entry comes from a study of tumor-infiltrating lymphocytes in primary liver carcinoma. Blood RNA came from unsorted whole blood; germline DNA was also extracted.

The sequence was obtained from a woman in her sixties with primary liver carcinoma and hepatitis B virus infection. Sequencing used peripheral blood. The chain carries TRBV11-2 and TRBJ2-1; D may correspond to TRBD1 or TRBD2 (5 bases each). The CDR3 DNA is TGTGCCAGCAGCTTGGGGGACGTAACCAATGAGCAGTTCTTC. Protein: CASSLGDVTNEQFF.